This T cell receptor (beta chain) came from a study of blood T cell repertoires in COVID-19. The overall study: Samples came from the United States, Italy and Spain, spanning acute and convalescent COVID-19. T cells, B-cell-depleted T cells, or PBMCs provided the cDNA or gDNA that served as material.

The ends were cut back, 2 bases at V and 1 base at J, with 8 bases in the middle. Germline V lookup: CDR1 GTSNPN, CDR2 SVGIG (reference sequence). This CDR3 has 13 residues. As originally analysed: Estimation of nucleated cell counts relied on the amplification of reference gene primers. The repertoire was sequenced with immunoSEQ multiplex PCR; TCRdb's copy has only in-frame clones and lacks some. Clonal size and the V and J genes are those of that table, whereas D and trimming came from the DNA. Among tens of thousands of clones listed, over 70% were seen once. Sequences were obtained from peripheral blood. The receptor's source is a man older than 75 with active or convalescent COVID-19. The rearrangement links TRBV30 to TRBJ1-1; D not certain. CDR3 protein: CAWSNGGNTEAFF. The CDR3 nucleotides are TGTGCCTGGAGTAACGGAGGGAACACTGAAGCTTTCTTT.